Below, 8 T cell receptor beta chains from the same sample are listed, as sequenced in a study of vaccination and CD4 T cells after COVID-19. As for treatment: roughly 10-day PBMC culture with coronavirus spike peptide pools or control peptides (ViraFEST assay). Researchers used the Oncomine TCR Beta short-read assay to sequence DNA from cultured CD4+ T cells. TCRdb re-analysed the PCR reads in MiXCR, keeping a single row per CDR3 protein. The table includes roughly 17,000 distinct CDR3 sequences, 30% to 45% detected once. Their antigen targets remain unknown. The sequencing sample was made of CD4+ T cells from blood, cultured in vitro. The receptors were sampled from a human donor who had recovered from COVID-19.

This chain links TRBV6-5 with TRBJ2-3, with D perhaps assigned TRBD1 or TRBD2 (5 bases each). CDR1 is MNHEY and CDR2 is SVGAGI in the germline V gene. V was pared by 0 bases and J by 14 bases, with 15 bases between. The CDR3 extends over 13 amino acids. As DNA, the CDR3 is TGTGCCAGCAGTTACTCCCGGGACCCTCCGCCGTATTTT. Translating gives CASSYSRDPPPYF.

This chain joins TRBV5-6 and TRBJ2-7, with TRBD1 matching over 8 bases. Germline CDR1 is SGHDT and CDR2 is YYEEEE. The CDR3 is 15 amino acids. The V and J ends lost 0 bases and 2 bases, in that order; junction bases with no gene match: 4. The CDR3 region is CASSLVRGQAYEQYF. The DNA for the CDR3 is TGTGCCAGCAGCTTGGTCAGGGGACAGGCCTACGAGCAGTACTTC.

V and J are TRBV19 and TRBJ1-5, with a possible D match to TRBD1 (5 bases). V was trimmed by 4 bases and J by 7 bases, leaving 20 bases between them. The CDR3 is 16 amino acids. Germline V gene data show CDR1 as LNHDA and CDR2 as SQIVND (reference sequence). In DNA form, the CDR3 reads TGTGCCAGTAGTACGGGTCTCGAGGGGATGGGGCAGCCCCAGCATTTT. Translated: CASSTGLEGMGQPQHF.

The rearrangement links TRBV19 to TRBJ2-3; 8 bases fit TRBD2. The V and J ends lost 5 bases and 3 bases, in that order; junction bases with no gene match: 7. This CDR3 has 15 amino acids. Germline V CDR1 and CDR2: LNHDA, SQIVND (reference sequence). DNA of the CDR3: TGTGCCAGTAGTCCCGGCGGCGGGAGGACAGATACGCAGTATTTT. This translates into CASSPGGGRTDTQYF.

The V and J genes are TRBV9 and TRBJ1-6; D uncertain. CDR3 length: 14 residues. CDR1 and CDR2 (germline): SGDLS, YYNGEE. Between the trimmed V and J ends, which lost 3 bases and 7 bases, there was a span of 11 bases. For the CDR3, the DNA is TGTGCCAGCAGCGCTCAGATTGAAAATTCACCCCTCCACTTT. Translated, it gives CASSAQIENSPLHF.

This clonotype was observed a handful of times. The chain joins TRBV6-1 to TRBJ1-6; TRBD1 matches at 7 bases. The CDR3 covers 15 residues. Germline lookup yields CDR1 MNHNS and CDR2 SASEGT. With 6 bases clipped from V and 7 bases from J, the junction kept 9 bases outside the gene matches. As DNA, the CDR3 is TGTGCCAGCAGGCGGGACAGAACCAAGAATTCACCCCTCCACTTT. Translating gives CASRRDRTKNSPLHF.

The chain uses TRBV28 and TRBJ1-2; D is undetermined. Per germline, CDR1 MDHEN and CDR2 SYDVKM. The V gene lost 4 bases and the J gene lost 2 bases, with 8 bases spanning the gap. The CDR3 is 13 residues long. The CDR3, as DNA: TGTGCCAGCAGTTCCCCTTACAACTATGGCTACACCTTC. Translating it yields CASSSPYNYGYTF.

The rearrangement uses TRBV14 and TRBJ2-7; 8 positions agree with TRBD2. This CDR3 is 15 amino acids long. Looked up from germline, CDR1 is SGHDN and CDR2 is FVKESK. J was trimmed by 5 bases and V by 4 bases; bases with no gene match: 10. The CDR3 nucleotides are TGTGCCAGCAGCCGGCAGGGAGAAGCGGGGGACGAGCAGTACTTC. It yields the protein CASSRQGEAGDEQYF.